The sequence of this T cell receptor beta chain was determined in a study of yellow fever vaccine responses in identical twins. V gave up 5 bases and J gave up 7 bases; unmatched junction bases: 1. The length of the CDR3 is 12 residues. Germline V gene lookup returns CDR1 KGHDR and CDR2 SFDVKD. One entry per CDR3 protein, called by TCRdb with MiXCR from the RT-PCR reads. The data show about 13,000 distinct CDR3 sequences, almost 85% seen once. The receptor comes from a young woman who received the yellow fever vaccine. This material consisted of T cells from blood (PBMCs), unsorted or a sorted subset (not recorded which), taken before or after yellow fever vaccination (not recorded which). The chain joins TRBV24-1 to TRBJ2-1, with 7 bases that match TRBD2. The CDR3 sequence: CATSAGRNEQFF. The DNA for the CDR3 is TGTGCCACCAGTGCCGGGAGGAATGAGCAGTTCTTC.